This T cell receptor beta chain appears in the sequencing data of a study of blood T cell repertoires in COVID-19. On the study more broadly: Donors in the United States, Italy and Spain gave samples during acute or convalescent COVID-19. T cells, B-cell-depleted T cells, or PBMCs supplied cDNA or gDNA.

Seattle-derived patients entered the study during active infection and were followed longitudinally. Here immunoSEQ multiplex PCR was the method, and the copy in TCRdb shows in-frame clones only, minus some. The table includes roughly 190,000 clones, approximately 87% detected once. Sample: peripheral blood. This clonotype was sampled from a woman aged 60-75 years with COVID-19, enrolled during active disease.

The CDR3 sequence is CASSPISDTQYF. CDR3 coding DNA: TGTGCCAGCAGTCCTATATCAGATACGCAGTATTTT. The V and J genes are TRBV5-6 and TRBJ2-3; D uncertain. V was clipped by 5 bases and J by 4 bases, with 8 bases between them. CDR3 length: 12 residues. Germline-derived CDR1 and CDR2 are SGHDT and YYEEEE.